A single sample is the source of the 23 T cell receptor beta chains below, sequenced in a study of T cells after posttransplantation cyclophosphamide. Profiled with immunoSEQ multiplex PCR; TCRdb holds only in-frame clones, not every one. The sample has approximately 15,000 clones; around 80% are singletons. Controls had myeloablative marrow grafts with methotrexate and calcineurin inhibitor, sampled at 1 year. The sample consisted of PBMCs, taken around 410 days after allogeneic stem cell transplant with calcineurin inhibitor and methotrexate. The receptor set was obtained from a male patient aged 25-45 years who received an allogeneic stem cell transplant from an unrelated donor, was CMV-positive, and had acute and chronic GVHD. The T cells may partly be graft donor cells.

The chain joins TRBV27 to TRBJ2-5; TRBD1 agrees at 10 bases. The V gene end was trimmed by 4 bases and the J gene end by 2 bases; junction bases not matched to a gene: 19. Germline V CDR1 and CDR2: MNHEY, SMNVEV (reference sequence). This CDR3 has 20 residues. CDR3 loop: CASSSLPRDRGDPHQETQYF. CDR3 in DNA: TGTGCCAGCAGTTCCCTCCCCCGGGACAGGGGCGACCCCCATCAAGAGACCCAGTACTTC.

This rearrangement joins TRBV6-1 to TRBJ1-5; 8 bases fit TRBD1. CDR3 size: 16 residues. Unmatched junction bases numbered 8, after V lost 3 bases and J lost 4 bases. Germline V gene data show CDR1 as MNHNS and CDR2 as SASEGT. CDR3 in DNA: TGTGCCAGCAGTGATGAGGACAGGGCTATTAATCAGCCCCAGCATTTT. Its protein is CASSDEDRAINQPQHF.

The rearrangement links TRBV27 to TRBJ1-3; 7 bases align to TRBD1. With V trimmed by 3 bases and J by 6 bases, 5 bases remained unmatched. There are 14 residues in the CDR3. CDR1 is MNHEY and CDR2 is SMNVEV in the germline V gene (reference sequence). The CDR3 sequence is CASSLTGTLNTIYF. CDR3 coding DNA: TGTGCCAGCAGTTTGACAGGGACCCTAAACACCATATATTTT.

The V call is TRBV29-1, the J call TRBJ1-1; 7 bases line up with TRBD1. The CDR3 extends over 12 amino acids. J lost 3 bases, V lost 7 bases, and 5 bases had no gene match. Germline V gene lookup returns CDR1 SQVTM and CDR2 ANQGSEA. CDR3: CSGWTGDTEAFF. DNA for the CDR3: TGCAGCGGATGGACAGGAGACACTGAAGCTTTCTTT.

The rearrangement uses TRBV7-6 and TRBJ2-1; TRBD2 agrees at 8 bases. The CDR3 contains 16 residues. Germline CDR1 and CDR2: SGHVS and FNYEAQ. The V segment lost 4 bases and the J segment 4 bases; nucleotides outside the gene matches: 9. The CDR3 DNA follows: TGTGCCAGCAGCTCGACCTGGACTAGCAGATACAATGAGCAGTTCTTC. It specifies CASSSTWTSRYNEQFF.

This clone has only a few counts. The genes are TRBV6-5 and TRBJ1-4, with D possibly being TRBD1 (5 bases). The CDR3 length is 14 residues. The V and J ends lost 3 bases and 7 bases respectively, with 12 bases between them. CDR1 is MNHEY, CDR2 SVGAGI, per germline. The CDR3 DNA reads TGTGCCAGCAGTTATGGGACTCGGAGTGAAAAACTGTTTTTT. This encodes CASSYGTRSEKLFF.

V gene TRBV7-8 combines with J gene TRBJ2-7, with D possibly being TRBD1 (6 bases). The CDR3 has 16 amino acids. Germline CDR1 is SGHVS and CDR2 is FQNEAQ. The V gene lost 0 bases and the J gene lost 0 bases, with 12 bases spanning the gap. CDR3 in amino acids: CASSLAGAGHSYEQYF. DNA of the CDR3: TGTGCCAGCAGCTTAGCGGGGGCAGGGCACTCCTACGAGCAGTACTTC.

This clone has only a few counts. The V and J genes are TRBV10-3 and TRBJ2-7; possible D gene TRBD1, 5 bases. Germline V gene lookup returns CDR1 ENHRY and CDR2 SYGVKD. Trimming took off 2 bases at V and 2 bases at J, with 13 bases between the two ends. The CDR3 covers 15 residues. The CDR3 here is CAISEAQGSPYEQYF. The CDR3 bases are TGTGCCATCAGTGAGGCCCAGGGATCACCCTACGAGCAGTACTTC.

The CDR3 DNA reads as TGTGCCAGCAGGCACCCGAGCTCCTACGAGCAGTACTTC. Its protein product is CASRHPSSYEQYF. This sequence joins TRBV28 and TRBJ2-7; unclear D gene. Germline CDR1 and CDR2: MDHEN and SYDVKM. V dropped 6 bases and J dropped 0 bases, with 9 bases sitting between them. The CDR3 has 13 amino acids. The whole variable domain, remainder taken from reference TRBV28 and TRBJ2-7, is DVKVTQSSRYLVKRTGEKVFLECVQDMDHENMFWYRQDPGLGLRLIYFSYDVKMKEKGDIPEGYSVSREKKERFSLILESASTNQTSMYLCASRHPSSYEQYFGPGTRLTVT.

The CDR3 loop is CAWRGPLAGVPAEQYF. The DNA of the CDR3 is TGTGCCTGGAGAGGACCACTAGCGGGTGTTCCGGCCGAGCAGTACTTC. The genes are TRBV30 and TRBJ2-7; 9 bases are shared with TRBD2. The CDR3 is 16 residues long. In germline, CDR1 is GTSNPN, CDR2 SVGIG (reference sequence). V dropped 3 bases and J dropped 6; count of bases not matched to a gene: 15.

The chain links TRBV29-1 to TRBJ2-3; tentatively, D is TRBD2 (6 bases). Trimming cost V 6 bases and J 0 bases, with 22 bases left between them. In germline, CDR1 is SQVTM, CDR2 ANQGSEA. This CDR3 has 17 residues. This CDR3 is CSVVTPGVSGSTDTQYF. Written as DNA, the CDR3 is TGCAGCGTCGTCACCCCGGGGGTTAGCGGTAGCACAGATACGCAGTATTTT.

The rearrangement joins TRBV7-8 to TRBJ1-5, with 8 bases lining up with TRBD1. Germline values: CDR1 SGHVS, CDR2 FQNEAQ. This CDR3 has 16 amino acids. V dropped 0 bases and J dropped 5; count of bases not matched to a gene: 6. The CDR3 bases are TGTGCCAGCAGCTTAGCCCCAGGGGGCGCCGATCAGCCCCAGCATTTT. Translation: CASSLAPGGADQPQHF.

The gene calls are TRBV4-2 and TRBJ2-5, with TRBD2 identical over 11 bases. Trimming took 2 bases from V and 5 from J; bases not matched to a gene: 4. Germline V lookup: CDR1 LGHNA, CDR2 YNFKEQ. This CDR3 is 15 amino acids long. CDR3 sequence: CASSQTSGRGETQYF. The CDR3, as DNA: TGTGCCAGCAGCCAAACTAGCGGGAGAGGTGAGACCCAGTACTTC.

The chain has TRBV30 and TRBJ1-4; tentative D call: TRBD1 (5 bases). This CDR3 has 14 amino acids. Trimming cost V 0 bases and J 3 bases, with 8 bases left between them. Germline V gives CDR1 GTSNPN, CDR2 SVGIG (reference sequence). DNA for the CDR3: TGTGCCTGGAGTGTACCAGGGTCTAATGAAAAACTGTTTTTT. As protein: CAWSVPGSNEKLFF.

V is TRBV27 and J is TRBJ1-3; 9 nucleotides match TRBD1. The V segment lost 5 bases and the J segment 4 bases; nucleotides outside the gene matches: 6. Germline V gives CDR1 MNHEY, CDR2 SMNVEV (reference sequence). CDR3 length: 15 residues. The CDR3 protein is CASSAQGAGGNTIYF. Here the CDR3 DNA reads TGTGCCAGCAGTGCACAGGGGGCAGGGGGAAACACCATATATTTT.

The rearrangement joins TRBV5-5 to TRBJ2-3; D is unclear. CDR1 SGHKS and CDR2 YYEKEE come from the germline V gene (reference sequence). V lost 1 base to trimming and J lost 4 bases, with 7 bases between them. The CDR3 extends over 13 amino acids. Written as DNA, the CDR3 is TGTGCCAGCAGCTTGTCTAGACCAGATACGCAGTATTTT. Amino acids: CASSLSRPDTQYF.

V usage is TRBV4-1 and J usage is TRBJ2-3; 9 bases match TRBD2. This CDR3 has 15 residues. Germline CDR1 MGHRA, CDR2 YSYEKL. J was trimmed by 5 bases and V by 3 bases; bases with no gene match: 6. The CDR3 nucleotides are TGCGCCAGCAGCCAGGTTAGCGGGAGAGAAGATACGCAGTATTTT. This translates into CASSQVSGREDTQYF.

The chain is built from TRBV6-6 and TRBJ1-1; 8 positions agree with TRBD1. CDR1 and CDR2 from the germline V gene are MNHNY and SVGAGI (reference sequence). This CDR3 is 11 amino acids long. With 10 bases clipped from V and 5 bases from J, the junction kept 3 bases outside the gene matches. This CDR3 reads CATRTGTEAFF. CDR3 DNA: TGTGCCACCAGGACAGGGACTGAAGCTTTCTTT.

The CDR3 protein is CASSAGQGNTEAFF. The CDR3, as DNA: TGTGCCAGCAGCGCTGGACAGGGAAACACTGAAGCTTTCTTT. The chain is built from TRBV9 and TRBJ1-1, with 8 bases fitting TRBD1. The J segment lost 2 bases and the V segment lost 3 bases, leaving 3 bases of the junction unmatched. Germline CDR1 reads SGDLS; CDR2 reads YYNGEE. The CDR3 has 14 amino acids. Full variable domain (missing parts from reference TRBV9 and TRBJ1-1): DSGVTQTPKHLITATGQRVTLRCSPRSGDLSVYWYQQSLDQGLQFLIQYYNGEERAKGNILERFSAQQFPDLHSELNLSSLELGDSALYFCASSAGQGNTEAFFGQGTRLTVV.

The V call is TRBV18, the J call TRBJ1-2; 11 bases match TRBD1. CDR1 and CDR2 from the germline V gene are KGHSH and LQKENI. J gave up 4 bases and V 6 bases, and 4 bases lay outside the gene matches. The CDR3 is 14 residues long. This CDR3 reads CASSPGQGVYGYTF. In DNA, the CDR3 is TGTGCCAGCTCCCCGGGACAGGGGGTCTATGGCTACACCTTC.

The rearrangement joins TRBV7-2 to TRBJ1-2, with 10 positions matching TRBD1. The length of the CDR3 is 15 residues. V lost 1 base, J lost 5 bases, and 4 bases stayed unmatched. Looked up from germline, CDR1 is SGHTA and CDR2 is FQGNSA. The CDR3 region has the DNA TGTGCCAGCAGCTTAGGGGACAGGGGAGAATATGGCTACACCTTC. As protein: CASSLGDRGEYGYTF.

The chain's CDR3 is CASSIGQVWTEAFF. CDR3 coding DNA: TGTGCCAGTAGTATAGGTCAGGTTTGGACTGAAGCTTTCTTT. The chain combines TRBV19 with TRBJ1-1; no definite D call. The CDR3 length is 14 residues. V was cut by 1 base and J by 5 bases, with 11 bases left in between. The germline V gene encodes CDR1 LNHDA and CDR2 SQIVND (reference sequence). The whole variable domain, remainder taken from reference TRBV19 and TRBJ1-1, is DGGITQSPKYLFRKEGQNVTLSCEQNLNHDAMYWYRQDPGQGLRLIYYSQIVNDFQKGDIAEGYSVSREKKESFPLTVTSAQKNPTAFYLCASSIGQVWTEAFFGQGTRLTVV.

This clone showed up just a few times. The J gene is TRBJ1-2, the V gene TRBV6-5; D perhaps matches TRBD1 (5 bases). The germline V gene encodes CDR1 MNHEY and CDR2 SVGAGI. The length of the CDR3 is 15 residues. V lost 6 bases to trimming and J lost 6 bases, with 20 bases between them. CDR3 region: CASRTTGAEHHGYTF. Here the CDR3 DNA reads TGTGCCAGCAGGACGACTGGGGCAGAACATCATGGCTACACCTTC.